These T cell receptor beta chains were read from a single sample in a study of blood T cell repertoires in COVID-19. The method was immunoSEQ multiplex PCR; TCRdb's version includes in-frame clones alone and lacks a portion of them. The sample holds 220,000 or so clones, 85% to 90% seen once. Source material: PBMCs or T cells enriched from blood (not recorded which). Receptor source: a man aged 50-59 years who had been exposed to COVID-19. The CDR3 runs from the conserved cysteine through the conserved F or W. The D gene is left open where the match is weak. Size is omitted from some rows. Given values are once, few, many or a class for expanded clones.

V	D	size	J	CDR3	DNA
TRBV5-4	TRBD1	.	TRBJ2-2	CASSRWDSANTGELFF	TGTGCCAGCAGCCGATGGGACAGCGCGAACACCGGGGAGCTGTTTTTT
TRBV2	TRBD1	.	TRBJ2-6	CASPTGVGANVLTF	TGTGCCAGCCCTACAGGGGTTGGGGCCAACGTCCTGACTTTC
TRBV5-1	.	.	TRBJ2-5	CASSLGQGETQYF	TGCGCCAGCAGCTTGGGGCAGGGCGAGACCCAGTACTTC
TRBV4-1	.	.	TRBJ1-5	CASSPGTSNQPQHF	TGCGCCAGCAGCCCAGGGACAAGCAATCAGCCCCAGCATTTT
TRBV28	.	.	TRBJ1-2	CASSSYRARGIDGYTF	TGTGCCAGCAGTTCCTACAGGGCCCGAGGGATCGATGGCTACACCTTC
TRBV10-3	.	.	TRBJ2-5	CAISELKQETQYF	TGTGCCATCAGTGAGTTAAAACAAGAGACCCAGTACTTC
TRBV28	TRBD2	.	TRBJ2-1	CASSRITGTRYNEQFF	TGTGCCAGCAGTCGGATAACCGGGACTAGGTACAATGAGCAGTTCTTC
TRBV28	TRBD2	.	TRBJ2-5	CASSPRLAGASGTQYF	TGTGCCAGCAGTCCCCGACTAGCGGGGGCGTCCGGGACCCAGTACTTC
TRBV25-1	.	once	TRBJ2-3	CASSDHRGDTQYF	TGTGCCAGCAGTGACCATCGGGGAGATACGCAGTATTTT
TRBV30	.	.	TRBJ1-1	CAWNRRGMNTEAFF	TGTGCCTGGAATAGACGAGGAATGAACACTGAAGCTTTCTTT
TRBV19	.	.	TRBJ1-5	CASSILFTYQPQHF	TGTGCCAGTAGTATACTTTTCACATATCAGCCCCAGCATTTT
TRBV11-3	.	.	TRBJ2-3	CASSAGTDTQYF	TGTGCCAGCAGCGCAGGGACAGATACGCAGTATTTT
TRBV7-2	.	.	TRBJ2-1	CASSLASYYEQFF	TGTGCCAGCAGCTTAGCTAGTTATTATGAGCAGTTCTTC
TRBV19	TRBD1	.	TRBJ1-5	CASSIRGQGVNQPQHF	TGTGCCAGTAGTATCAGGGGACAGGGGGTTAACCAGCCCCAGCATTTT
TRBV2	.	.	TRBJ1-1	CASSIYRERDTEAFF	TGTGCCAGCAGCATATACAGGGAGAGGGACACTGAAGCTTTCTTT
TRBV4-1	.	.	TRBJ2-2	CASSQPTATGELFF	TGCGCCAGCAGCCAACCCACAGCTACCGGGGAGCTGTTTTTT
TRBV27	.	.	TRBJ1-1	CASSSPGLNTEAFF	TGTGCCAGCAGTTCCCCGGGACTAAACACTGAAGCTTTCTTT
TRBV4-1	.	.	TRBJ1-2	CASSQRPTQGDGYTF	TGCGCCAGCAGCCAGCGCCCGACACAGGGAGACGGCTACACCTTC
TRBV2	TRBD2	.	TRBJ2-1	CASNVHLAGGDNEQFF	TGTGCCAGCAATGTCCATCTAGCGGGGGGTGACAATGAGCAGTTCTTC
TRBV5-1	.	.	TRBJ2-2	CASSLLTGSNTGELFF	TGCGCCAGCAGCTTATTGACAGGAAGTAACACCGGGGAGCTGTTTTTT
TRBV5-5	TRBD1	once	TRBJ1-4	CASSLQGAGATNEKLFF	TGTGCCAGCAGCTTGCAGGGGGCGGGAGCAACTAATGAAAAACTGTTTTTT
TRBV19	.	.	TRBJ1-2	CASSDGSAGIYGYTF	TGTGCCAGTAGCGACGGGTCCGCCGGGATCTATGGCTACACCTTC
TRBV7-9	.	.	TRBJ2-5	CASSLRDIETQYF	TGTGCCAGCAGCCTCCGGGACATAGAGACCCAGTACTTC
TRBV28	.	.	TRBJ1-5	CASSSPRIRGQPQHF	TGTGCCAGCAGTTCCCCGCGGATCAGGGGTCAGCCCCAGCATTTT
TRBV3-1/TRBV3-2	TRBD2	.	TRBJ2-1	CASSPMGLPYNEQFF	TGTGCCAGCAGCCCCATGGGACTACCATACAATGAGCAGTTCTTC
TRBV6-2/TRBV6-3	.	.	TRBJ1-1	CASSYSSGGTEAFF	TGTGCCAGCAGTTACTCATCGGGTGGCACTGAAGCTTTCTTT
TRBV19	.	.	TRBJ2-7	CASSIRSGGSGEQYF	TGTGCCAGTAGTATAAGGAGTGGAGGGTCTGGTGAGCAGTACTTC
TRBV6-6	TRBD1	.	TRBJ2-6	CASSPGQGSSGANVLTF	TGTGCCAGCAGTCCGGGACAGGGTTCCTCTGGGGCCAACGTCCTGACTTTC
TRBV28	TRBD1	.	TRBJ1-3	CASSLSKLGRYDGDRGRGNTIYF	TGTGCCAGCAGTTTATCGAAGTTAGGGCGGTACGATGGGGACAGGGGACGTGGAAACACCATATATTTT
TRBV9	TRBD2	.	TRBJ2-1	CASSESGSSYNEQFF	TGTGCCAGCAGCGAGAGCGGGAGTTCCTACAATGAGCAGTTCTTC
TRBV7-3	TRBD2	.	TRBJ2-7	CASSTSGGSSYEQYF	TGTGCCAGCAGCACAAGCGGGGGAAGCTCCTACGAGCAGTACTTC
TRBV18	TRBD1	.	TRBJ1-2	CASSPLYRGPTGTSYTF	TGTGCCAGCTCACCCCTATACAGGGGCCCCACAGGTACTAGCTACACCTTC
TRBV7-9	.	.	TRBJ2-2	CASSLTTLITGELFF	TGTGCCAGCAGCCTGACGACTCTGATCACCGGGGAGCTGTTTTTT
TRBV5-4	TRBD1	.	TRBJ2-3	CASSLMTGADTQYF	TGTGCCAGCAGCTTGATGACAGGGGCCGATACGCAGTATTTT
TRBV5-1	.	.	TRBJ1-5	CASSLGGAAHQPQHF	TGCGCCAGCAGCTTGGGGGGCGCGGCCCATCAGCCCCAGCATTTT
TRBV2	TRBD1	.	TRBJ1-6	CASSARGQGNSPLHF	TGTGCCAGCAGTGCAAGAGGACAGGGGAATTCACCCCTCCACTTT
TRBV7-9	.	.	TRBJ2-1	CASAGDIPSYNEQFF	TGTGCCAGCGCCGGGGACATTCCATCCTACAATGAGCAGTTCTTC
TRBV9	.	once	TRBJ1-5	CASSNGPGDQPQHF	TGTGCCAGCAGCAATGGCCCGGGGGATCAGCCCCAGCATTTT
TRBV5-1	TRBD1	.	TRBJ1-1	CASSLSGGDTEAFF	TGCGCCAGCAGCTTGTCAGGGGGCGACACTGAAGCTTTCTTT
TRBV5-1	.	.	TRBJ2-6	CASSLVSIGANVLTF	TGCGCCAGCAGCTTGGTATCTATTGGGGCCAACGTCCTGACTTTC
TRBV11-2	.	.	TRBJ1-5	CASSLDRVQPQHF	TGTGCCAGCAGCTTAGATCGAGTTCAGCCCCAGCATTTT